A selection of T cell receptor beta chains follows, all from one sample in a study of T cell changes during pregnancy in multiple sclerosis. Generated by immunoSEQ multiplex PCR, the TCRdb table keeps only in-frame clones and is missing some. Of over 75,000 clones in the sample, approximately 92% are singletons; the top ten hold about 3%. The sequencing here drew on peripheral blood, taken in the first trimester of pregnancy. The source of these receptors is a female donor with multiple sclerosis, enrolled in a pregnancy study. CDR3s include the opening cysteine and the closing phenylalanine or tryptophan. The D gene is left open where the match is weak. Size is omitted from some rows. Given values are once, few, many or a class for expanded clones.

J: TRBJ2-3
size: -
V: TRBV7-9
D: -
DNA: TGTGCCAGCAGCGGAACTACGAATTTT
CDR3: CASSGTTNF

J: TRBJ2-3
size: -
V: TRBV7-2
D: TRBD2
DNA: TGTGCCAGCAGCTTGGGACTAGCGGGAGACGATACGCAGTATTTT
CDR3: CASSLGLAGDDTQYF

J: TRBJ2-7
size: -
V: TRBV18
D: TRBD1
DNA: TGTGCCAGCTCGTCTAGGCAGGGGGTAAGCTACGAGCAGTACTTC
CDR3: CASSSRQGVSYEQYF

J: TRBJ1-1
size: -
V: TRBV4-1
D: -
DNA: TGCGCCAGCAGCCAACAAGGGGAGGGGGGCACTGAAGCTTTCTTT
CDR3: CASSQQGEGGTEAFF

J: TRBJ2-5
size: -
V: TRBV19
D: TRBD2
DNA: TGTGCCAGCTCTTCACTAGCGGGAGGGTGGCAAGAGACCCAGTACTTC
CDR3: CASSSLAGGWQETQYF

J: TRBJ2-1
size: -
V: TRBV28
D: TRBD1
DNA: TGTGCCAGCAGTTTGTTACAGGGGATTAACAATGAGCAGTTCTTC
CDR3: CASSLLQGINNEQFF

J: TRBJ2-7
size: -
V: TRBV5-8
D: -
DNA: TGTGCCAGCAGCTCTGACAGCTCCTACGAGCAGTACTTC
CDR3: CASSSDSSYEQYF

J: TRBJ2-7
size: -
V: TRBV7-6
D: TRBD1
DNA: TGTGCCAGCAGTCGCGGACAGGGCCCCCTCTACGAGCAGTACTTC
CDR3: CASSRGQGPLYEQYF

J: TRBJ2-3
size: once
V: TRBV19
D: TRBD1
DNA: TGTGCCAGTAGTAAACCGGGACAGGGTAGGACAGATACGCAGTATTTT
CDR3: CASSKPGQGRTDTQYF

J: TRBJ2-3
size: once
V: TRBV2
D: TRBD1
DNA: TGTGCCAGCAGAGCGGGACAGGGGCTTAATGGACCTAGCACAGATACGCAGTATTTT
CDR3: CASRAGQGLNGPSTDTQYF

J: TRBJ1-3
size: -
V: TRBV5-4
D: TRBD1
DNA: TGTGCCAGCAGCTTAGCAGGGGGCAGTGGAAACACCATATATTTT
CDR3: CASSLAGGSGNTIYF

J: TRBJ2-1
size: -
V: TRBV2
D: TRBD1
DNA: TGTGCCACCCGACAGGGGGCGAAATACAATGAGCAGTTCTTC
CDR3: CATRQGAKYNEQFF

J: TRBJ2-3
size: once
V: TRBV5-1
D: -
DNA: TGCGCCAGCAGCAGAATAACGGGAGATACGCAGTATTTT
CDR3: CASSRITGDTQYF

J: TRBJ2-7
size: many
V: TRBV7-9
D: -
DNA: TGTGCCAGCAGCACAAGGGACTTCTCCTACGAGCAGTACTTC
CDR3: CASSTRDFSYEQYF

J: TRBJ1-2
size: -
V: TRBV19
D: -
DNA: TGTGCCAGTAGTAACACAGCCTATGGCTACACCTTC
CDR3: CASSNTAYGYTF

J: TRBJ2-5
size: -
V: TRBV27
D: -
DNA: TGTGCCAGCAGTTGGGCCGGAGGGCCACCGGAGACCCAGTACTTC
CDR3: CASSWAGGPPETQYF

J: TRBJ2-7
size: -
V: TRBV5-4
D: -
DNA: TGTGCCAGCAGCTTCGCGGGATTGGAAACTTACGAGCAGTACTTC
CDR3: CASSFAGLETYEQYF

J: TRBJ2-7
size: -
V: TRBV25-1
D: TRBD1
DNA: TGTGCCAGCAGAGGGGGCAACGAGCAGTACTTC
CDR3: CASRGGNEQYF

J: TRBJ2-4
size: -
V: TRBV27
D: TRBD2
DNA: TGTGCCAGCACTGGGTTGGGGGGGAAAAACATTCAGTACTTC
CDR3: CASTGLGGKNIQYF

J: TRBJ2-2
size: -
V: TRBV27
D: TRBD2
DNA: TGTGCCAGCAGTTTAGGGGCGCCTAGCGGGATTTCCGGGGAGCTGTTTTTT
CDR3: CASSLGAPSGISGELFF

J: TRBJ2-3
size: -
V: TRBV10-3
D: TRBD1
DNA: TGTGCCATCAGTGAACCCTCAGGGGGCGATACGCAGTATTTT
CDR3: CAISEPSGGDTQYF

J: TRBJ2-3
size: -
V: TRBV5-1
D: TRBD2
DNA: TGCGCCAGCAGCCGAGGACTAGAAGGGGATACGCAGTATTTT
CDR3: CASSRGLEGDTQYF

J: TRBJ2-1
size: -
V: TRBV4-1
D: -
DNA: TGCGCCAGCAGCCAAGATGGAGATAGGATCAACTACAATGAGCAGTTCTTC
CDR3: CASSQDGDRINYNEQFF

J: TRBJ2-2
size: -
V: TRBV5-4
D: -
DNA: TGTGCCAGCAGCTTGGGAGGAGGCAGCTTAGGGGAGCTGTTTTTT
CDR3: CASSLGGGSLGELFF

J: TRBJ1-4
size: -
V: TRBV7-8
D: TRBD1
DNA: TGTGCCAGCAGCTTAAGGGGGCTGGATGAAAAACTGTTTTTT
CDR3: CASSLRGLDEKLFF

J: TRBJ2-7
size: -
V: TRBV14
D: -
DNA: TGTGCCAGCTCGAGGGTTATCACCTACGAGCAGTACTTC
CDR3: CASSRVITYEQYF

J: TRBJ2-1
size: -
V: TRBV19
D: TRBD2
DNA: TGTGCCAGTAGCCGTAGCGGGAGCTCCTACAATGAGCAGTTCTTC
CDR3: CASSRSGSSYNEQFF

J: TRBJ2-7
size: -
V: TRBV28
D: TRBD1
DNA: TGTGCCAGCACCTACGACAGGGTCAAGCACGAGCAGTACTTC
CDR3: CASTYDRVKHEQYF

J: TRBJ2-1
size: -
V: TRBV7-8
D: TRBD2
DNA: TGTGCCAGCAGCTCGACTAGCGGGAGACCGAATGAGCAGTTCTTC
CDR3: CASSSTSGRPNEQFF

J: TRBJ2-4
size: -
V: TRBV10-3
D: TRBD1
DNA: TGTGCCATCAGTCAGGGGGAGATAAACATTCAGTACTTC
CDR3: CAISQGEINIQYF

J: TRBJ1-1
size: -
V: TRBV7-9
D: -
DNA: TGTGCCAGCAGCTTTTTAGCCACTGAAGCTTTCTTT
CDR3: CASSFLATEAFF

J: TRBJ2-1
size: -
V: TRBV11-3
D: TRBD1
DNA: TGTGCCAGCAGCCGCGGACAGGGAGGCAATGAGCAGTTCTTC
CDR3: CASSRGQGGNEQFF

J: TRBJ2-3
size: -
V: TRBV5-1
D: -
DNA: TGCGCCAGCAGCCCAGGGGGGCGAGATACGCAGTATTTT
CDR3: CASSPGGRDTQYF

J: TRBJ2-1
size: -
V: TRBV7-3
D: TRBD2
DNA: TGTGCCAGCAGCTCCGAGGGATTAGCGGGAGAAGAGCAGTTCTTC
CDR3: CASSSEGLAGEEQFF

J: TRBJ2-1
size: -
V: TRBV5-4
D: TRBD2
DNA: TGTGCCAGCAGCGGGCCCGGGAGGAGCTCCTACAATGAGCAGTTCTTC
CDR3: CASSGPGRSSYNEQFF

J: TRBJ2-3
size: -
V: TRBV5-1
D: TRBD2
DNA: TGCGCCAGCAGCTTGGAGGGCGGGAGGGCTACGGATACGCAGTATTTT
CDR3: CASSLEGGRATDTQYF

J: TRBJ2-7
size: -
V: TRBV6-5
D: TRBD1
DNA: TGTGCCAGCAGTTACGGTCCTGGAACAGGGGGATTCGAGCAGTACTTC
CDR3: CASSYGPGTGGFEQYF

J: TRBJ2-2
size: -
V: TRBV28
D: -
DNA: TGTGCCAGCAGTTTCCTTAGCTCCGGGGAGCTGTTTTTT
CDR3: CASSFLSSGELFF

J: TRBJ2-1
size: -
V: TRBV5-6
D: TRBD2
DNA: TGTGCCAGCATCCTGCTAGCGGGAGGGGGTGAGCAGTTCTTC
CDR3: CASILLAGGGEQFF